This TCR beta chain stems from a study of T-cell reconstitution after alpha-beta-depleted transplantation in children. This clonotype was seen many times. The antigen remains unidentified. Study-wide findings and caveats: Where alpha-beta T cells came from about two months after transplant was reportedly several hundred expanded graft clones. The study traced high day-60 TCRbeta diversity in some patients to surviving recipient T cells and thymic progenitors. Diversity and T-cell counts at one year after transplant derived mostly from new T cells.

It was with unique molecular identifiers that the TCRbeta library was prepared. TCRdb reprocessed the PCR reads with MiXCR, giving one entry per CDR3 protein. The sample shows some 200,000 distinct CDR3 sequences, approximately 11% of them seen only once. Trimming at V came to 6 bases and at J to 2 bases, leaving 4 bases not matched to a gene. Germline lookup yields CDR1 MDHEN and CDR2 SYDVKM. CDR3 length: 15 residues. The input for sequencing was PBMCs, taken before TCRalphabeta/CD19-depleted stem cell transplant. The receptor comes from a child less than two years old with acute myeloid leukemia, due to receive a stem cell transplant. V usage is TRBV28 and J usage is TRBJ2-1; 10 bases map to TRBD2. The CDR3 nucleotides read TGTGCCAGCAGCACCCTAGCGGGGGCCTACAATGAGCAGTTCTTC. This sequence encodes CASSTLAGAYNEQFF. Supplemented by reference TRBV28 and TRBJ2-1, the full variable domain reads DVKVTQSSRYLVKRTGEKVFLECVQDMDHENMFWYRQDPGLGLRLIYFSYDVKMKEKGDIPEGYSVSREKKERFSLILESASTNQTSMYLCASSTLAGAYNEQFFGPGTRLTVL.